The rows below give T cell receptor beta chains drawn from one sample of a study of blood T cells in healthy people across ages. TCRdb passed the 5' RACE reads through MiXCR, listing each CDR3 protein once. The data hold 1 million or so distinct CDR3 sequences, with roughly 24% observed a single time. This sample also appeared in a second study, on T cells of mothers and their children.

Input material: blood. These receptors came from a girl between 2 and 10 years old in good health. Each CDR3 is given with its conserved first and last residue. Fields, in order: J gene, CDR3 length, D gene, clone size, V gene, CDR3 protein, CDR3 DNA. D genes are given only for firm matches. Not every row has a clone size; where given, it reads once, few, many or a size class.

TRBJ1-1 | 11 | - | - | TRBV7-2 | CASSLREKAFF | TGTGCCAGCAGCTTACGAGAGAAAGCTTTCTTT
TRBJ1-2 | 10 | - | - | TRBV20-1 | CSAGGNGYTF | TGCAGTGCCGGGGGGAATGGCTACACCTTC
TRBJ2-4 | 15 | TRBD1 | few | TRBV7-2 | CASSRRQGAGNIQYF | TGTGCCAGCAGCAGAAGACAGGGGGCGGGAAACATTCAGTACTTC
TRBJ2-7 | 14 | TRBD2 | - | TRBV5-1 | CASSYGLAGNEQYF | TGCGCCAGCAGCTACGGACTAGCGGGCAACGAGCAGTACTTC
TRBJ1-1 | 15 | - | - | TRBV6-1 | CASRLQGIVSFEAFF | TGTGCCAGCAGACTACAGGGAATCGTGTCATTTGAAGCTTTCTTT
TRBJ1-5 | 14 | - | few | TRBV6-5 | CASSPWGPAEPQHF | TGTGCCAGCAGTCCCTGGGGCCCGGCTGAGCCCCAGCATTTT
TRBJ2-5 | 13 | - | - | TRBV20-1 | CSAERGWQETQYF | TGCAGTGCCGAGAGGGGTTGGCAAGAGACCCAGTACTTC
TRBJ2-7 | 15 | - | few | TRBV3-1 | CASSQDRTRAEEQYF | TGTGCCAGCAGCCAAGATCGGACACGCGCTGAGGAGCAGTACTTC
TRBJ2-1 | 17 | TRBD2 | - | TRBV29-1 | CSVVEAGGVSSYNEQFF | TGCAGCGTTGTCGAAGCGGGGGGAGTTAGCTCCTACAATGAGCAGTTCTTC
TRBJ2-5 | 14 | - | - | TRBV7-2 | CASSLNPIQETQYF | TGTGCCAGCAGCTTAAACCCTATCCAAGAGACCCAGTACTTC
TRBJ2-1 | 14 | - | - | TRBV12-3/TRBV12-4 | CASSSELDANEQFF | TGTGCCAGCAGTTCCGAACTCGACGCCAATGAGCAGTTCTTC
TRBJ2-1 | 14 | TRBD2 | - | TRBV6-5 | CASVKLGGGNEQFF | TGTGCCAGCGTAAAGTTGGGGGGGGGCAATGAGCAGTTCTTC
TRBJ1-2 | 16 | - | few | TRBV9 | CASSVTPTGQAYGYTF | TGTGCCAGCAGCGTAACCCCCACCGGCCAGGCCTATGGCTACACCTTC
TRBJ1-4 | 18 | TRBD1 | few | TRBV10-3 | CAISAIRDRDATNEKLFF | TGTGCCATCAGTGCTATTCGAGACAGGGATGCAACTAATGAAAAACTGTTTTTT
TRBJ2-3 | 16 | TRBD2 | - | TRBV15 | CATGGRAVESADTQYF | TGTGCCACCGGCGGGAGGGCCGTTGAGAGTGCGGATACGCAGTATTTT
TRBJ2-7 | 14 | - | - | TRBV5-6 | CASSLGEAIYEQYF | TGTGCCAGCAGCTTGGGGGAGGCGATTTACGAGCAGTACTTC
TRBJ1-1 | 11 | - | - | TRBV29-1 | CSHRMNTEAFF | TGCAGCCACAGGATGAACACTGAAGCTTTCTTT
TRBJ2-5 | 13 | - | many | TRBV29-1 | CTGQPDGEETQYF | TGCACAGGACAACCGGACGGCGAGGAGACCCAGTACTTC
TRBJ2-1 | 17 | TRBD2 | few | TRBV5-1 | CASSSGTSGAWGNEQFF | TGCGCCAGCAGTTCCGGGACTAGCGGGGCTTGGGGCAATGAGCAGTTCTTC
TRBJ2-2 | 14 | TRBD1 | - | TRBV10-3 | CAIATGTGLGELFF | TGTGCCATTGCTACCGGGACAGGGCTCGGGGAGCTGTTTTTT
TRBJ1-1 | 13 | TRBD1 | - | TRBV20-1 | CSAQTGGRPEAFF | TGCAGTGCCCAGACAGGGGGCCGTCCTGAAGCTTTCTTT
TRBJ2-5 | 16 | TRBD1 | - | TRBV20-1 | CSASPYPGGEEETQYF | TGCAGTGCTAGTCCCTATCCAGGGGGCGAAGAAGAGACCCAGTACTTC
TRBJ2-5 | 14 | - | - | TRBV29-1 | CSVMGRLVLETQYF | TGCAGCGTTATGGGCAGGCTCGTATTAGAGACCCAGTACTTC
TRBJ1-1 | 11 | - | few | TRBV29-1 | CSVVGDGEAFF | TGCAGCGTTGTGGGGGACGGAGAAGCTTTCTTT
TRBJ2-4 | 13 | - | few | TRBV29-1 | CSVGSATDNIQYF | TGCAGCGTTGGTAGTGCGACGGATAACATCCAGTACTTC
TRBJ2-7 | 14 | - | - | TRBV7-2 | CASSPPDPYYEQYF | TGTGCCAGCAGTCCCCCGGACCCTTACTACGAGCAGTACTTC
TRBJ2-5 | 15 | - | - | TRBV5-5 | CASSTGEGGGETQYF | TGTGCCAGCAGCACCGGTGAAGGAGGAGGCGAGACCCAGTACTTC
TRBJ2-5 | 17 | - | - | TRBV5-1 | CASSFLGTDSFQETQYF | TGCGCCAGCAGCTTCCTAGGAACTGACAGTTTTCAAGAGACCCAGTACTTC
TRBJ1-1 | 14 | - | - | TRBV15 | CATSRGWQMLEAFF | TGTGCCACCAGCAGAGGATGGCAGATGCTTGAAGCTTTCTTT
TRBJ2-1 | 15 | - | - | TRBV20-1 | CSAGVAPSSYNEQFF | TGCAGTGCTGGTGTCGCGCCGAGCTCCTACAATGAGCAGTTCTTC
TRBJ2-1 | 11 | - | - | TRBV29-1 | CSVDTFNEQFF | TGCAGCGTTGATACGTTCAATGAGCAGTTCTTC
TRBJ2-5 | 12 | - | many | TRBV29-1 | CSVGPSAETQYF | TGCAGCGTTGGTCCTTCGGCGGAGACCCAGTACTTC
TRBJ2-7 | 14 | TRBD1 | few | TRBV28 | CASSTWTGAYEQYF | TGTGCCAGCAGCACTTGGACAGGGGCCTACGAGCAGTACTTC
TRBJ2-7 | 12 | TRBD1 | few | TRBV2 | CASRTGGHEQYF | TGTGCCAGCCGGACAGGGGGACACGAGCAGTACTTC
TRBJ1-1 | 14 | TRBD1 | few | TRBV7-2 | CASTWTGGHTEAFF | TGTGCCAGTACCTGGACAGGGGGCCACACTGAAGCTTTCTTT
TRBJ2-2 | 13 | - | - | TRBV10-3 | CASRPPQSGELFF | TGTGCCTCCCGGCCACCACAATCCGGGGAGCTGTTTTTT
TRBJ1-2 | 12 | - | few | TRBV7-9 | CASSPDLVGYTF | TGTGCCAGCAGCCCGGATCTCGTTGGCTACACCTTC
TRBJ2-4 | 13 | - | - | TRBV20-1 | CSAWWIAKNIQYF | TGCAGTGCCTGGTGGATAGCCAAAAACATTCAGTACTTC
TRBJ2-7 | 18 | TRBD2 | few | TRBV7-9 | CASSLLSSGSLSSYEQYF | TGTGCCAGCAGCTTACTGTCTAGCGGGAGCCTCAGCTCCTACGAGCAGTACTTC
TRBJ2-2 | 14 | - | - | TRBV4-1 | CASSPKHHSGELFF | TGCGCCAGCAGCCCCAAACACCACAGCGGGGAGCTGTTTTTT
TRBJ2-2 | 15 | - | - | TRBV7-2 | CASSLEFIGVGELFF | TGTGCCAGCAGCTTAGAGTTTATTGGGGTCGGGGAGCTGTTTTTT
TRBJ2-1 | 19 | - | - | TRBV7-9 | CASSPDRSRVHHLAMGQFF | TGTGCCAGCAGCCCCGACCGATCGAGGGTACACCATCTGGCAATGGGGCAGTTCTTC
TRBJ2-7 | 13 | - | few | TRBV20-1 | CSVLDNSSYEQYF | TGCAGTGTATTGGACAACAGCTCCTACGAGCAGTACTTC
TRBJ1-2 | 14 | - | - | TRBV7-9 | CASSLVSTNYGYTF | TGTGCCAGCAGCTTAGTGTCGACTAACTATGGCTACACCTTC
TRBJ2-1 | 14 | - | - | TRBV20-1 | CSAEHVSSYNEQFF | TGCAGTGCCGAGCACGTAAGCTCCTACAATGAGCAGTTCTTC
TRBJ2-5 | 18 | TRBD2 | - | TRBV7-8 | CASSSPGTSGGAVKTQYF | TGTGCCAGCAGCTCCCCCGGGACTAGCGGGGGGGCCGTTAAGACCCAGTACTTC
TRBJ2-7 | 15 | - | - | TRBV20-1 | CSARGFTDSSYEQYF | TGCAGTGCTAGAGGATTTACGGACAGCTCCTACGAGCAGTACTTC
TRBJ2-7 | 12 | TRBD1 | - | TRBV27 | CASSTPGGEQYF | TGTGCCAGCAGTACCCCAGGGGGCGAGCAGTACTTC